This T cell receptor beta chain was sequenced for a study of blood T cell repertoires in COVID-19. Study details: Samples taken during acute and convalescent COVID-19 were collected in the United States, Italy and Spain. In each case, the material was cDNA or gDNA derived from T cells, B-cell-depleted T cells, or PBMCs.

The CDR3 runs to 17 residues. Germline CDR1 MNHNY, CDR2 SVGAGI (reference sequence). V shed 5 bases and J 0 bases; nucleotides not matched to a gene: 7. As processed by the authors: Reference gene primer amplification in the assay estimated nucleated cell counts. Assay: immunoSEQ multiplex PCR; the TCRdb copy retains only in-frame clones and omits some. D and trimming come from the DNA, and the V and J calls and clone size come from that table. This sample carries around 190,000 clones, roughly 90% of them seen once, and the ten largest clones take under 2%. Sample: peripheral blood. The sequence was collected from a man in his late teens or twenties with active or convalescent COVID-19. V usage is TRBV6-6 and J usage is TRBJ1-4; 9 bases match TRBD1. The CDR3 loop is CASSRTRDRATNEKLFF. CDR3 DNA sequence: TGTGCCAGCAGTCGAACCCGGGACAGGGCAACTAATGAAAAACTGTTTTTT.